This TCR beta chain is from a study of cytomegalovirus exposure and HLA in healthy donors. Use of 60 Vbeta and 13 Jbeta primers characterized the PCR. Assay: immunoSEQ multiplex PCR; the TCRdb copy retains only in-frame clones and omits some. This table holds 150,000 to 250,000 clones, approximately 78% found once. With respect to this clone: What it binds is not known.

When sampled, the donors appeared nominally healthy, though they likely had unrecorded immune exposures. Germline assignment: CDR1 SGHRS and CDR2 YFSETQ. This CDR3 region has 16 residues. The germline V and J ends were trimmed by 1 base and 0 bases, with 14 bases remaining between them. Points from the study as a whole: CMV serostatus was the sole immune exposure data available. Reported results showed that the classifier diagnosed cytomegalovirus status with high specificity and sensitivity. One later analysis reportedly identified an Asian-associated ancestry cluster that showed fewer N-insertions than the approximately 700-donor mean.

The sequenced sample consisted of PBMCs. The chain couples TRBV5-1 to TRBJ2-7; TRBD1 is a possible D gene (5 bases). The receptor was derived from a woman aged 45-65 years in good health and CMV-seropositive. The chain's CDR3 is CASSLWVQGPSYEQYF. CDR3 DNA: TGCGCCAGCAGCTTGTGGGTCCAGGGCCCCTCCTACGAGCAGTACTTC.